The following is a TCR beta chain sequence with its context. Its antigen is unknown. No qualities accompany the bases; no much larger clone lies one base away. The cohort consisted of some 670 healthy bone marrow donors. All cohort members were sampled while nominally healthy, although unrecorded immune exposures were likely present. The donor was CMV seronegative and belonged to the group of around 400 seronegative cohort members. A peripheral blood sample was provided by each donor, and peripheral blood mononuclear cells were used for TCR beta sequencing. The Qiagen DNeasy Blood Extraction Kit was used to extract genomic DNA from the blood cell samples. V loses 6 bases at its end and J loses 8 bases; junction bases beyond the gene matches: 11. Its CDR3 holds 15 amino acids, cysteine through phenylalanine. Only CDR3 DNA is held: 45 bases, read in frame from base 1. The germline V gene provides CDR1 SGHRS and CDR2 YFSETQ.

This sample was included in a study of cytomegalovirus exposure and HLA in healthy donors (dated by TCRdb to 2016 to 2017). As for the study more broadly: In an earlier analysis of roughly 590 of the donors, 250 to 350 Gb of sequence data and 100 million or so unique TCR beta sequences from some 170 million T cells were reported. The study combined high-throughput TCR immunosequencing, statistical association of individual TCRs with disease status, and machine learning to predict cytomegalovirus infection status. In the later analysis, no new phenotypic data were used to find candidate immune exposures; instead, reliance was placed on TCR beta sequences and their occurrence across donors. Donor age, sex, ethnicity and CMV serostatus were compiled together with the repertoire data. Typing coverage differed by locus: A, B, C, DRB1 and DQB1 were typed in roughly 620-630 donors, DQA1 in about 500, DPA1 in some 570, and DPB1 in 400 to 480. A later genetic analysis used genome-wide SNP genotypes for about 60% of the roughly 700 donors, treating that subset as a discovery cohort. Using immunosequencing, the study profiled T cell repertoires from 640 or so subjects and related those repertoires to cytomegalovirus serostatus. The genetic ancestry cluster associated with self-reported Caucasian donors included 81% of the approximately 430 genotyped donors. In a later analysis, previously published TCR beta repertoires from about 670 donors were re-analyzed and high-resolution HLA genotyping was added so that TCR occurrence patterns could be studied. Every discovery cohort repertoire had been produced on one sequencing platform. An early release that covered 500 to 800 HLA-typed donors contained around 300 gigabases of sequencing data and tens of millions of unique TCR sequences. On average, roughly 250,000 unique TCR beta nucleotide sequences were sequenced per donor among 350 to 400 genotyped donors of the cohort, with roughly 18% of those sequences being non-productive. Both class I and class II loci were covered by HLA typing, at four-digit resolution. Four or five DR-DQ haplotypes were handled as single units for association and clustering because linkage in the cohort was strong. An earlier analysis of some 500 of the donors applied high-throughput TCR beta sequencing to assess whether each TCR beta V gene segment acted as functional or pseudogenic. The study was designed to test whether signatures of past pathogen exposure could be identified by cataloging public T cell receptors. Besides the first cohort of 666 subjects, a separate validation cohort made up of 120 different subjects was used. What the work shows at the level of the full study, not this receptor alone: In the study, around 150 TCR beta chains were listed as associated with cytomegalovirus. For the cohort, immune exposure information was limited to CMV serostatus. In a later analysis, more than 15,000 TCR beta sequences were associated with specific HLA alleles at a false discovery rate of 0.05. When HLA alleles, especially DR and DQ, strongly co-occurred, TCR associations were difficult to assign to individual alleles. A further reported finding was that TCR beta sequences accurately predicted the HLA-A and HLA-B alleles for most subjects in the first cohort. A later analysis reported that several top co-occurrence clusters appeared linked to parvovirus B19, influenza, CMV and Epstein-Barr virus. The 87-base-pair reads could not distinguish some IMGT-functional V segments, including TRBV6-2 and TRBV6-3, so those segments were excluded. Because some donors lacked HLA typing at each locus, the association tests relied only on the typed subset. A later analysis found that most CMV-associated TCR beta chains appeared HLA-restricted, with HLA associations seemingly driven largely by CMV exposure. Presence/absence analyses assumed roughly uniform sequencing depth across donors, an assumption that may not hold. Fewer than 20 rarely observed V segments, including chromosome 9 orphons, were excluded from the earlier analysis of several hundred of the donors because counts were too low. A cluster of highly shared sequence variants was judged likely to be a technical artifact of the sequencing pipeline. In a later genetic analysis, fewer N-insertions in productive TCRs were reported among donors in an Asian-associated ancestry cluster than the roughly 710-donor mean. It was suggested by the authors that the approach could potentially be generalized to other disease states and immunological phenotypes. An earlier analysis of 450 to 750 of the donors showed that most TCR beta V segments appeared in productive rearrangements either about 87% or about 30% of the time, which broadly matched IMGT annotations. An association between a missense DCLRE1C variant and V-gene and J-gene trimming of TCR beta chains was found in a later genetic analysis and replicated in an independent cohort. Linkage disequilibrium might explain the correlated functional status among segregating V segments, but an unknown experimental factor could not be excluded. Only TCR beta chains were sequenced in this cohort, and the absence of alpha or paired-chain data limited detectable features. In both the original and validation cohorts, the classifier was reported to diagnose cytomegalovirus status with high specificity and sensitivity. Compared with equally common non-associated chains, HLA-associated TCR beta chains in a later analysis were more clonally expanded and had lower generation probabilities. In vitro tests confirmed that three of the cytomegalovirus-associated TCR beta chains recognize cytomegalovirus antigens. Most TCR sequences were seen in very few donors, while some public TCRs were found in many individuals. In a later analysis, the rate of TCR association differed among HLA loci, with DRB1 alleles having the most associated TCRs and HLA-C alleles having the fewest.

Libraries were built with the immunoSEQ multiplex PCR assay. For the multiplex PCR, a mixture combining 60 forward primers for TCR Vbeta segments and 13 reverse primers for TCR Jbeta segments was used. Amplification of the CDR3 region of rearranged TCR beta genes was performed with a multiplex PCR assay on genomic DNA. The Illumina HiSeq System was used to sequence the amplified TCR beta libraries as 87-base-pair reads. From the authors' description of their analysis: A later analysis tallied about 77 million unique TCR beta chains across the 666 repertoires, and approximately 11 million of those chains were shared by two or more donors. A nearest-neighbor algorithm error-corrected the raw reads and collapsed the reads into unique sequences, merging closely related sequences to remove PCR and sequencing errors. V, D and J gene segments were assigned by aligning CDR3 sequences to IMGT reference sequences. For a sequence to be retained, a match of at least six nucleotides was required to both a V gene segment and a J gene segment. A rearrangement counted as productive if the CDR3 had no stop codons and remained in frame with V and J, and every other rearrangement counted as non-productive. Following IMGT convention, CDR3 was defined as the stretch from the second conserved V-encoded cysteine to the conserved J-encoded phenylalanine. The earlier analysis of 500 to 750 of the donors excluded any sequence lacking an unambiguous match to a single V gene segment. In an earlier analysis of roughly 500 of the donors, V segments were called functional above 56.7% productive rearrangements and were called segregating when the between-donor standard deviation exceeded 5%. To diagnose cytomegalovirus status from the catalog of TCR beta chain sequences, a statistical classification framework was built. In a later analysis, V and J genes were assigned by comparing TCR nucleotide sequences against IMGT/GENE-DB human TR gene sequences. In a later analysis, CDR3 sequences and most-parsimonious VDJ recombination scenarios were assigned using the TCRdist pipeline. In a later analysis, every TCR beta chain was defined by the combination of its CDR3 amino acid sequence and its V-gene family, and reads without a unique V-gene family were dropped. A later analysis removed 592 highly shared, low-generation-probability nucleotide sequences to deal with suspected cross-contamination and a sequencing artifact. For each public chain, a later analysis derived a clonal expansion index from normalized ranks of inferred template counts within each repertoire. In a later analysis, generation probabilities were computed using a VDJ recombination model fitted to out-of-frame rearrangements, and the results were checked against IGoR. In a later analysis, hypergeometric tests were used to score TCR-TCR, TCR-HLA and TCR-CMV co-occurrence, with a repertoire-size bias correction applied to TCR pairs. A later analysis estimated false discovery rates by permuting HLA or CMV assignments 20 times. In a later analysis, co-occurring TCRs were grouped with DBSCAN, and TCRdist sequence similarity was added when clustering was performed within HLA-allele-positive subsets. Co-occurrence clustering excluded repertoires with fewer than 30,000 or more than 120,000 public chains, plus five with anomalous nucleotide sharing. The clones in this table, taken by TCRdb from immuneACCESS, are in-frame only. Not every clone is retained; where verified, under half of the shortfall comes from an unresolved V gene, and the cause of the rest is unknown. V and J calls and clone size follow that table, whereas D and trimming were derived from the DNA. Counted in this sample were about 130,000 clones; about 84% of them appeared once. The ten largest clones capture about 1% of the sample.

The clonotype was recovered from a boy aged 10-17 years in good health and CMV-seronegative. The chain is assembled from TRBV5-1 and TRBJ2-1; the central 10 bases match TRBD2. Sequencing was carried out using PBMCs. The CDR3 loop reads CASTHFGLADYEQFF. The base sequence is TGCGCCAGCACCCATTTCGGACTAGCGGATTATGAGCAGTTCTTC.